Following are 12 T cell receptor beta chains from one sample sequenced in a study of Ad26.COV2.S vaccination and SARS-CoV-2 variants. Here immunoSEQ multiplex PCR was the method, and the copy in TCRdb shows in-frame clones only, minus some. This sample has approximately 300,000 clones, with about 86% found just once. Treatment denoted: about 20 received Ad26.COV2.S at low or high dose, single or two shots; about 5 received placebo; per-sample allocation not given. Following the first vaccine or placebo injection, samples were taken on day 63. Sequenced material: peripheral blood, taken in a trial of Ad26.COV2.S vaccine versus placebo. These receptors all come from a person between 18 and 60 years old who received the Ad26.COV2.S COVID-19 vaccine or a placebo.

This clone occurred a few times. The rearrangement uses TRBV18 and TRBJ1-1; a weak D match, TRBD1 (5 bases). In germline, CDR1 is KGHSH, CDR2 LQKENI. The V and J ends lost 3 bases and 9 bases respectively, with 20 bases between them. The CDR3 sequence is 15 residues long. In nucleotides, the CDR3 is TGTGCCAGCTCACCCACACTAGGGACGGCGTTTAAAGCTTTCTTT. It is translated as CASSPTLGTAFKAFF.

The chain combines TRBV10-2 with TRBJ1-2; a weak D match, TRBD1 (5 bases). Germline CDR1 is WSHSY and CDR2 is SAAADI. V lost 3 bases, J lost 8 bases, and 16 bases lay in between. The CDR3 extends over 14 amino acids. The CDR3 DNA follows: TGCGCCAGCAGTGACGGCAGGGCGGTGAGCGGCTACACCTTC. Amino acids: CASSDGRAVSGYTF.

The chain combines TRBV3-1 (or the pseudogene TRBV3-2) with TRBJ1-6; D not resolved. The germline V and J ends were trimmed by 4 bases and 7 bases, with 11 bases remaining between them. The germline CDR1 and CDR2 sequences are LGHDT and YNNKEL (reference sequence). There are 14 residues in the CDR3. CDR3 coding DNA: TGTGCCAGCAGCCTCTCCGGGATGAATTCACCCCTCCACTTT. Translating it yields CASSLSGMNSPLHF.

The chain has TRBV5-1 and TRBJ1-2, with D possibly matching TRBD1 (5 bases). Deletions cut 4 bases from V and 3 bases from J, with 10 bases between. In germline, CDR1 is SGHRS, CDR2 YFSETQ. The CDR3 sequence is 13 residues long. The CDR3 is CASSRGLDYGYTF. The CDR3 DNA reads as TGCGCCAGCAGCAGGGGACTAGACTATGGCTACACCTTC.

V and J are TRBV7-2 and TRBJ1-2, with 7 bases lining up with TRBD1. The CDR3 consists of 13 residues. Germline V gene lookup returns CDR1 SGHTA and CDR2 FQGNSA. The ends lost 4 bases at V and 1 base at J; junction bases unmatched: 0. The CDR3 here is CASSWDSNYGYTF. In nucleotides, the CDR3 is TGTGCCAGCAGCTGGGACAGTAACTATGGCTACACCTTC.

This chain links TRBV7-9 with TRBJ2-1; D may be TRBD1 (6 bases). The germline V gene has CDR1 SEHNR and CDR2 FQNEAQ (reference sequence). V lost 1 base to trimming and J lost 2 bases, with 6 bases between them. CDR3 length: 14 residues. The CDR3 loop is CASSLGDTYNEQFF. Written as DNA, the CDR3 is TGTGCCAGCAGCTTAGGGGACACCTACAATGAGCAGTTCTTC.

Details on this clone: The junction does not match germline at one end; this may be a read error. The CDR3 sequence is CASSLDPSSNEQFF. Here the CDR3 DNA reads TGTGCCAGCAGCTTGGACCCCTCCTCCAATGAGCAGTTCTTC. V and J are TRBV5-6 and TRBJ2-1; D unresolved. Looked up from germline, CDR1 is SGHDT and CDR2 is YYEEEE. This CDR3 is 14 amino acids long.

This chain connects TRBV10-2 to TRBJ1-5; possibly TRBD1 for D (5 bases). The germline gives CDR1 WSHSY, CDR2 SAAADI. There are 15 residues in the CDR3. Trimming cost V 0 bases and J 1 base, with 7 bases left between them. DNA of the CDR3: TGCGCCAGCAGTGAGTCGGACAAAAGCAATCAGCCCCAGCATTTT. Protein sequence: CASSESDKSNQPQHF.

The chain is built from TRBV6-2 or TRBV6-3 and TRBJ2-5; D is perhaps TRBD2 (7 bases). Germline V CDR1 and CDR2: MNHEY, SVGEGT. The CDR3 consists of 17 residues. With 0 bases removed from V and 1 base from J, the gap between germline ends came to 15 bases. For the CDR3, the DNA is TGTGCCAGCAGTTACTCGAGGTACCGGGGGGCCCAAGAGACCCAGTACTTC. Translation gives CASSYSRYRGAQETQYF.

As for this clone: Other DNA sequences in the same sample also yield this CDR3. The rearrangement links TRBV5-1 to TRBJ2-3, with 7 bases fitting TRBD1. The ends lost 3 bases at V and 2 bases at J; junction bases unmatched: 3. From germline, CDR1 is SGHRS and CDR2 YFSETQ. This CDR3 has 14 amino acids. CDR3 sequence reads: CASSSGTVTDTQYF. DNA for the CDR3: TGCGCCAGCAGCTCCGGGACAGTCACAGATACGCAGTATTTT.

V gene TRBV7-2 combines with J gene TRBJ1-2; TRBD1 aligns across 7 bases. The CDR3 length is 14 residues. V dropped 0 bases and J dropped 5; count of bases not matched to a gene: 3. Germline CDR1 and CDR2: SGHTA and FQGNSA. CDR3 region: CASSLAGQPYGYTF. In DNA, the CDR3 is TGTGCCAGCAGCTTAGCGGGACAGCCGTATGGCTACACCTTC. Looking up the rest from reference TRBV7-2 and TRBJ1-2 gives the full variable domain: GAGVSQSPSNKVTEKGKDVELRCDPISGHTALYWYRQSLGQGLEFLIYFQGNSAPDKSGLPSDRFSAERTGGSVSTLTIQRTQQEDSAVYLCASSLAGQPYGYTFGSGTRLTVV.

The chain couples TRBV6-5 to TRBJ2-1; D gene ambiguous. CDR3 length: 15 amino acids. Germline lookup yields CDR1 MNHEY and CDR2 SVGAGI. Trimming left V 5 bases short and J 0 bases short, with 11 bases between. The CDR3 coding sequence is TGTGCCAGCAGTCCGACACGGAGCTCCTACAATGAGCAGTTCTTC. This gives the protein CASSPTRSSYNEQFF.